These 31 T cell receptor beta chains came from one sample sequenced in a study of Ad26.COV2.S vaccination and SARS-CoV-2 variants. The treatment here: roughly 18 received Ad26.COV2.S at low or high dose, single or two shots; a few received placebo; per-sample allocation not given. The study sampled participants on day 63 after the first vaccine or placebo injection. Here immunoSEQ multiplex PCR was the method, and the copy in TCRdb shows in-frame clones only, minus some. Counted here are some 240,000 clones, around 90% occurring once; the ten biggest clones make up less than 3.5%. Sequencing used peripheral blood, obtained in a trial of Ad26.COV2.S vaccine versus placebo. The receptors here all came from a person aged 18-65 years who received the Ad26.COV2.S COVID-19 vaccine or a placebo.

The chain links TRBV6-5 to TRBJ2-7; 9 bases fit TRBD1. Germline V gene data show CDR1 as MNHEY and CDR2 as SVGAGI. Losses at the gene ends were 7 bases for V and 1 base for J; bases not matched to a gene: 5. The CDR3 length is 14 residues. The chain's CDR3 is CASKTQGASYEQYF. CDR3 bases: TGTGCCAGCAAAACACAGGGGGCTTCCTACGAGCAGTACTTC.

The chain carries TRBV4-2 and TRBJ1-4, with TRBD1 as a possible D gene (6 bases). Trimming took off 5 bases at V and 4 bases at J, with 17 bases between the two ends. Germline V gene sequence: CDR1 LGHNA, CDR2 YNFKEQ. The CDR3 has 16 residues. The CDR3, as DNA: TGTGCCAGCAGCAACAAAGAGGGACACTTTAATGAAAAACTGTTTTTT. Encoded protein: CASSNKEGHFNEKLFF.

V and J are TRBV5-1 and TRBJ1-1, with TRBD1 matching 9 bases. V was pared by 4 bases and J by 8 bases, with 6 bases of the junction left unmatched. Looked up from germline, CDR1 is SGHRS and CDR2 is YFSETQ. CDR3 length: 13 amino acids. The CDR3 DNA reads TGCGCCAGCAGCCCTTCCACAGGGGGCGAAGCTTTCTTT. Its protein is CASSPSTGGEAFF.

Turning to this clone: The junction differs from germline at one of its ends, possibly a read error. The chain recombines TRBV7-7 with TRBJ2-5, with D hard to call. This CDR3 has 14 residues. The germline gives CDR1 SSHAT, CDR2 FNYEAQ (reference sequence). The CDR3 reads CASSLGGRKETQYF. CDR3 nucleotides: TGTGCTAGCAGCCTAGGTGGGCGGAAAGAGACCCAGTACTTC. The full variable domain, with the rest looked up from reference TRBV7-7 and TRBJ2-5, is GAGVSQSPRYKVTKRGQDVTLRCDPISSHATLYWYQQALGQGPEFLTYFNYEAQPDKSGLPSDRFSAERPEGSISTLTIQRTEQRDSAMYRCASSLGGRKETQYFGPGTRLLVL.

The chain combines TRBV7-3 with TRBJ2-1, with 7 bases fitting TRBD2. V lost 1 base and J lost 5; bases outside the gene matches: 11. This CDR3 contains 17 residues. CDR1 SGHTA and CDR2 FQGTGA come from the germline V gene. The CDR3 coding sequence is TGTGCCAGCAGCTTAAGGCCTAGCGGAGGACCCAACAATGAGCAGTTCTTC. Translating it yields CASSLRPSGGPNNEQFF.

V gene TRBV9 combines with J gene TRBJ1-3; perhaps TRBD1 as D (6 bases). Germline CDR1 reads SGDLS; CDR2 reads YYNGEE. CDR3 length equals 17 residues. Trimming cost V 4 bases and J 4 bases, with 21 bases left between them. The CDR3 here is CASSKLEGGTYGNTIYF. The CDR3 nucleotides are TGTGCCAGCAGCAAACTAGAGGGGGGGACATACGGAAACACCATATATTTT.

The chain uses TRBV4-2 and TRBJ1-3; 7 bases are shared with TRBD1. Germline V gene sequence: CDR1 LGHNA, CDR2 YNFKEQ. This CDR3 comprises 16 residues. The J segment lost 4 bases and the V segment lost 0 bases, leaving 6 bases of the junction unmatched. CDR3 sequence reads: CASSQDGEGAGNTIYF. The CDR3 nucleotides read TGTGCCAGCAGCCAAGATGGGGAGGGGGCGGGAAACACCATATATTTT.

This clone has only one observation. The rearrangement uses TRBV4-3 and TRBJ2-3, with D hard to call. Germline CDR1 and CDR2: LGHNA and YSLEER. CDR3 length: 14 residues. V was shortened by 0 bases and J by 8 bases, with 12 bases between the two germline ends. The CDR3 region is CASSQDSGRGTQYF. DNA of the CDR3: TGCGCCAGCAGCCAAGATTCCGGTCGTGGTACGCAGTATTTT.

The chain is built from TRBV28 and TRBJ1-2, with a weak D call TRBD1 (5 bases). Trimming removed 5 bases at V and 8 bases at J, with 18 bases between. The CDR3 length is 14 residues. Germline CDR1 reads MDHEN; CDR2 reads SYDVKM. The DNA of the CDR3 is TGTGCCAGCAGTCCCATGGCCAGGACATGGGGCTACACCTTC. This gives the protein CASSPMARTWGYTF.

The chain carries TRBV7-3 and TRBJ1-6; the D is unclear. The germline V gene encodes CDR1 SGHTA and CDR2 FQGTGA. The CDR3 spans 14 residues. V lost 4 bases and J 7 bases, leaving 11 bases between the germline ends. Here the CDR3 DNA reads TGTGCCAGCAGCTCGACGGAGAAGAATTCACCCCTCCACTTT. Translation gives CASSSTEKNSPLHF.

This chain uses TRBV6-4 with TRBJ2-3, with 7 bases lining up with TRBD1. This CDR3 comprises 16 residues. Germline values: CDR1 MRHNA, CDR2 SNTAGT. V gave up 1 base and J gave up 1 base; unmatched junction bases: 5. As DNA, the CDR3 is TGTGCCAGCAGTGACTTGCCTGGGACAGGCACAGATACGCAGTATTTT. Translated: CASSDLPGTGTDTQYF.

The sample holds a few counts of this clone. The rearrangement uses TRBV7-2 and TRBJ1-2; D is ambiguous. Germline CDR1 and CDR2: SGHTA and FQGNSA. V shed 7 bases and J shed 7 bases, with 19 bases lying between them. This CDR3 is built from 14 residues. This CDR3 is CASNPGGIPGGYTF. The DNA of the CDR3 is TGTGCCAGCAACCCAGGAGGGATCCCCGGTGGCTACACCTTC.

The chain uses TRBV6-5 and TRBJ1-6, with D possibly matching TRBD1 (6 bases). V was pared by 6 bases and J by 3 bases, with 9 bases between. CDR1 is MNHEY and CDR2 is SVGAGI in the germline V gene. This CDR3 is built from 14 residues. The CDR3 loop reads CASRGGRYNSPLHF. CDR3 in DNA: TGTGCCAGCAGGGGGGGCCGCTATAATTCACCCCTCCACTTT.

The rearrangement joins TRBV6-1 to TRBJ1-2; D gene ambiguous. The CDR3 contains 12 residues. Germline CDR1 is MNHNS and CDR2 is SASEGT. Trimming took off 3 bases at V and 3 bases at J, with 5 bases between the two ends. CDR3 loop: CASSDTYYGYTF. The CDR3 bases are TGTGCCAGCAGTGACACCTACTATGGCTACACCTTC.

The chain couples TRBV6-4 to TRBJ2-4, with TRBD2 as a possible D gene (6 bases). The CDR3 length is 18 residues. V was pared by 10 bases and J by 0 bases, with 25 bases between. Germline lookup yields CDR1 MRHNA and CDR2 SNTAGT. The CDR3 sequence: CATGRLGELRLAKNIQYF. The CDR3 region has the DNA TGTGCCACCGGACGACTAGGCGAACTGAGACTAGCCAAAAACATTCAGTACTTC.

The chain is built from TRBV7-9 and TRBJ2-2, with D perhaps matching TRBD2 (6 bases). The germline V gene encodes CDR1 SEHNR and CDR2 FQNEAQ (reference sequence). The V end was cut by 5 bases, the J end by 1 base, with 17 bases between. The CDR3 length is 17 residues. CDR3 nucleotides: TGTGCCAGCAGCCCCCCTTTTGCGGGGATGAACACCGGGGAGCTGTTTTTT. Protein sequence: CASSPPFAGMNTGELFF.

The chain has TRBV12-3 or TRBV12-4 and TRBJ2-3; unclear D gene. The CDR3 extends over 13 amino acids. Trimming pared 4 bases from V and 1 base from J, leaving 6 bases between. The chain's CDR3 is CASSSPGTDTQYF. DNA for the CDR3: TGTGCCAGCAGTTCCCCTGGCACAGATACGCAGTATTTT.

The genes are TRBV19 and TRBJ1-1; the D gene is possibly TRBD1 (5 bases). The CDR3 sequence is 11 residues long. V shed 8 bases and J shed 4 bases, with 8 bases lying between them. Germline assignment: CDR1 LNHDA and CDR2 SQIVND (reference sequence). CDR3 DNA: TGTGCCAGTGGGGGAGGCACTGAAGCTTTCTTT. Amino acid sequence: CASGGGTEAFF. Complete variable domain (other parts from reference TRBV19 and TRBJ1-1): DGGITQSPKYLFRKEGQNVTLSCEQNLNHDAMYWYRQDPGQGLRLIYYSQIVNDFQKGDIAEGYSVSREKKESFPLTVTSAQKNPTAFYLCASGGGTEAFFGQGTRLTVV.

The V and J genes are TRBV7-3 and TRBJ2-1; TRBD2 matches at 10 bases. CDR3 length: 15 amino acids. Germline V gene lookup returns CDR1 SGHTA and CDR2 FQGTGA. Germline trimming cut 2 bases from V and 8 bases from J; bases unmatched to any gene: 6. Here the CDR3 reads CASSLLASGSYEQFF. The DNA of the CDR3 is TGTGCCAGCAGCTTATTGGCTAGCGGGAGCTATGAGCAGTTCTTC.

The chain uses TRBV19 and TRBJ1-1, with a tentative D call TRBD1 (5 bases). CDR3 length: 14 residues. Trimming took 5 bases from V and 1 from J, leaving 11 bases between them. The germline gives CDR1 LNHDA, CDR2 SQIVND (reference sequence). This chain's CDR3 is CASSEDRSNTEAFF. CDR3 nucleotides: TGTGCCAGTAGTGAAGACAGATCGAACACTGAAGCTTTCTTT.

The chain links TRBV27 to TRBJ2-2; 12 bases are a match to TRBD2. The germline V gene has CDR1 MNHEY and CDR2 SMNVEV (reference sequence). The CDR3 has 15 amino acids. Trimming cost V 6 bases and J 6 bases; bases outside gene matches: 5. CDR3 region: CASRPSGGAAGELFF. The CDR3 nucleotides read TGTGCCAGCAGACCTAGCGGGGGGGCGGCCGGGGAGCTGTTTTTT.

The gene calls are TRBV4-2 and TRBJ1-1; possible D gene TRBD1, 5 bases. V was trimmed by 0 bases and J by 4 bases, leaving 21 bases between them. Germline V lookup: CDR1 LGHNA, CDR2 YNFKEQ. The CDR3 consists of 18 residues. CDR3 amino acids: CASSQDRRARQGGTEAFF. CDR3 nucleotide sequence: TGTGCCAGCAGCCAAGATCGAAGAGCTAGGCAGGGAGGCACTGAAGCTTTCTTT.

The chain combines TRBV6-5 with TRBJ1-1, with D perhaps matching TRBD1 (5 bases). Germline assignment: CDR1 MNHEY and CDR2 SVGAGI. The CDR3 covers 14 residues. V was shortened by 6 bases and J by 0 bases, with 11 bases between the two germline ends. In DNA form, the CDR3 reads TGTGCCAGCAGAAGGGACGCTATGAACACTGAAGCTTTCTTT. It encodes CASRRDAMNTEAFF.

This clone was counted ten times or more. The genes are TRBV19 and TRBJ1-1; 7 bases fit TRBD1. V shed 3 bases, J shed 5 bases, and the junction held 9 bases outside the gene matches. CDR1 is LNHDA and CDR2 is SQIVND in the germline V gene (reference sequence). The CDR3 consists of 15 residues. The CDR3 here is CASSINRAGGTEAFF. CDR3 DNA sequence: TGTGCCAGTAGTATCAATCGGGCAGGGGGGACTGAAGCTTTCTTT.

The V gene is TRBV12-5, the J gene TRBJ2-2; 9 bases fit TRBD1. This CDR3 region has 15 residues. Germline loops: CDR1 LGHNT, CDR2 FRNRAP. V shed 6 bases, J shed 6 bases, and the junction held 8 bases outside the gene matches. CDR3 in amino acids: CASGRGTGLAGELFF. CDR3 DNA sequence: TGTGCTAGTGGCCGAGGGACAGGGTTAGCCGGGGAGCTGTTTTTT.

The chain joins TRBV15 to TRBJ1-6; D is ambiguous. The V gene lost 5 bases and the J gene lost 6 bases, with 8 bases spanning the gap. In germline, CDR1 is LNHNV, CDR2 YYDKDF (reference sequence). This CDR3 is built from 13 residues. The CDR3 reads CATSPVFNSPLHF. Here the CDR3 DNA reads TGTGCCACCAGCCCAGTATTTAATTCACCCCTCCACTTT.

The sample holds one count of this clone. The gene calls are TRBV9 and TRBJ1-2; 7 bases match TRBD1. This CDR3 has 15 residues. The germline V gene encodes CDR1 SGDLS and CDR2 YYNGEE. J gave up 4 bases and V 3 bases, and 9 bases lay outside the gene matches. CDR3 sequence: CASSEGAGAGYGYTF. The CDR3 DNA reads TGTGCCAGCAGCGAGGGGGCAGGGGCCGGCTATGGCTACACCTTC.

V is TRBV9 and J is TRBJ2-3; D not resolved. The CDR3 extends over 16 amino acids. The V end was cut by 0 bases, the J end by 1 base, with 12 bases between. Germline loops: CDR1 SGDLS, CDR2 YYNGEE. The DNA of the CDR3 is TGTGCCAGCAGCGTAGGACACCACTTAGGCACAGATACGCAGTATTTT. Amino acid sequence: CASSVGHHLGTDTQYF.

Concerning this clone: Other nucleotide sequences in the sample specify the same CDR3. The rearrangement uses TRBV5-6 and TRBJ1-1; tentatively, D is TRBD1 (5 bases). Germline assignment: CDR1 SGHDT and CDR2 YYEEEE. The V end lost 0 bases, the J end lost 1 base, and 7 bases lay between the germline ends. This CDR3 is 14 amino acids long. DNA for the CDR3: TGTGCCAGCAGCTTGGTAGGGGAGAACACTGAAGCTTTCTTT. Translation gives CASSLVGENTEAFF.

The chain is built from TRBV7-8 and TRBJ2-2; TRBD2 matches 9 bases. The junction had 13 bases not matched to a gene; V was cut back by 5 bases and J by 6 bases. Germline CDR1 is SGHVS and CDR2 is FQNEAQ. CDR3 length: 17 residues. CDR3 amino acids: CASSPRGRGSGAGELFF. The CDR3 DNA reads TGTGCCAGCAGCCCCCGCGGGAGGGGAAGCGGTGCCGGGGAGCTGTTTTTT.

This chain's CDR3 is CASSYAVSSSLFF. The DNA for the CDR3 is TGTGCCAGCAGTTACGCAGTCAGTTCAAGCCTGTTTTTT. This chain uses TRBV6-5 with TRBJ2-2; D remains ambiguous. This CDR3 comprises 13 residues. The V end was cut by 2 bases, the J end by 14 bases, with 15 bases between. CDR1 MNHEY and CDR2 SVGAGI come from the germline V gene.